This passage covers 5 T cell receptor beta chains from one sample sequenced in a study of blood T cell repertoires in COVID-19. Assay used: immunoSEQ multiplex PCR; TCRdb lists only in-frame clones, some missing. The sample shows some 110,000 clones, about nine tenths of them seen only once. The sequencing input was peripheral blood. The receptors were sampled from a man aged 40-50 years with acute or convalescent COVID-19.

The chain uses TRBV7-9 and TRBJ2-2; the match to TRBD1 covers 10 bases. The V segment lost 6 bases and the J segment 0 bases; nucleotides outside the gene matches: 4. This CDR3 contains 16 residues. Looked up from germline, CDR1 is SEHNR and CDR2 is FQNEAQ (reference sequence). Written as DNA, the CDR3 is TGTGCCAGCAGACCGGGACAGGGGTCGAACACCGGGGAGCTGTTTTTT. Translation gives CASRPGQGSNTGELFF.

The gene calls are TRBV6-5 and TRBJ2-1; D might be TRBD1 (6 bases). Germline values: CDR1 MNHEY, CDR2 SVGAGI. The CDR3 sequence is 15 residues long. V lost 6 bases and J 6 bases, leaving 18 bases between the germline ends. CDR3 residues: CASRRTRGLGNEQFF. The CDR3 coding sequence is TGTGCCAGCAGACGCACCAGGGGCTTGGGCAATGAGCAGTTCTTC.

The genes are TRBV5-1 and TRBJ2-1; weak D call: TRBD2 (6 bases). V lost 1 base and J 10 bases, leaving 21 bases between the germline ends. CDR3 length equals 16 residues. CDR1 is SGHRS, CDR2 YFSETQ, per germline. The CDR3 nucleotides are TGCGCCAGCAGCTTGTCGGGAGACCCAAGAGCACACGAGCAGTTCTTC. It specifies CASSLSGDPRAHEQFF. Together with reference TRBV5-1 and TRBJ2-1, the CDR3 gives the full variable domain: KAGVTQTPRYLIKTRGQQVTLSCSPISGHRSVSWYQQTPGQGLQFLFEYFSETQRNKGNFPGRFSGRQFSNSRSEMNVSTLELGDSALYLCASSLSGDPRAHEQFFGPGTRLTVL.

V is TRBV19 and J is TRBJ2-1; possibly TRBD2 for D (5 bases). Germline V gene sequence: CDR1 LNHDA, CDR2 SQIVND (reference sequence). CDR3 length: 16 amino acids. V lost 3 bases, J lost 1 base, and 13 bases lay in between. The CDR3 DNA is TGTGCCAGTAGTATCGGGGTACGGATGTCCTACAATGAGCAGTTCTTC. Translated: CASSIGVRMSYNEQFF.

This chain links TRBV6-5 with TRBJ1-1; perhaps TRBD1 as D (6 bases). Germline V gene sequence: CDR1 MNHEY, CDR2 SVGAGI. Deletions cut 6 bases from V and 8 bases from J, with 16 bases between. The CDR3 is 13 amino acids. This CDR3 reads CASRQHRAGEAFF. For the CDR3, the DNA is TGTGCCAGCAGACAGCACAGGGCCGGGGAAGCTTTCTTT.